A single sample gave rise to the 12 T cell receptor beta chains below, sequenced in a study of post-analysis software for immune sequencing data. Findings and limits, study-wide: Four or five TRBV segments, TRBV5-6, TRBV5-1 and TRBV20-1 among them, were found more frequent in patients than controls.

Researchers reported that TCR beta cDNA libraries carried unique molecular identifiers. TCRdb independently ran MiXCR on the PCR reads; one entry per CDR3 protein. The repertoire has roughly 430,000 distinct CDR3 sequences, more than 30% of them found once; the top ten carry 7.6%. These receptors have no known antigen. The sample was blood. These receptors were collected from a girl aged 2 to 9 with multiple sclerosis.

This chain uses TRBV7-9 with TRBJ2-7; TRBD1 might be the D (5 bases). Germline V lookup: CDR1 SEHNR, CDR2 FQNEAQ (reference sequence). Trimming removed 5 bases at V and 4 bases at J, with 15 bases between. CDR3 size: 14 residues. The CDR3 loop reads CASSNPGNLYEQYF. The CDR3 DNA reads TGTGCCAGCAGCAACCCAGGGAATTTGTACGAGCAGTACTTC.

The sample holds a few counts of this clonotype. The chain carries TRBV20-1 and TRBJ1-6; D may be TRBD1 (6 bases). Per the germline V gene, CDR1 is DFQATT and CDR2 is SNEGSKA (reference sequence). V was shortened by 3 bases and J by 10 bases, with 16 bases between the two germline ends. CDR3 length: 14 amino acids. CDR3 residues: CSARGGPRRSPLHF. DNA for the CDR3: TGCAGTGCTAGGGGGGGGCCGAGGAGATCACCCCTCCACTTT.

The chain carries TRBV6-8 and TRBJ1-2; the D gene is possibly TRBD1 (5 bases). V lost 6 bases to trimming and J lost 1 base, with 21 bases between them. CDR1 is MNHGY, CDR2 SAAAGT, per germline. The CDR3 has 17 amino acids. CDR3 bases: TGTGCCAGCAGCCTTTTCGGGACGGCGAATATTAACTATGGCTACACCTTC. This sequence encodes CASSLFGTANINYGYTF.

The CDR3 DNA reads TGTGCCAGCAGTTCCCGGGACAGGGTTTCGCAAAAACTGTTTTTT. It specifies CASSSRDRVSQKLFF. The rearrangement uses TRBV12-3 or TRBV12-4 and TRBJ1-4, with TRBD1 matching 9 bases. The CDR3 totals 15 residues. The trim removed 4 bases at V and 9 bases at J, leaving 9 bases unmatched.

The chain couples TRBV29-1 to TRBJ2-7, with D possibly matching TRBD2 (5 bases). CDR1 and CDR2 from the germline V gene are SQVTM and ANQGSEA. CDR3 size: 11 residues. V was pared by 6 bases and J by 5 bases, with 11 bases between. The CDR3 loop is CSVRVGNEQYF. CDR3 nucleotides: TGCAGCGTACGCGTCGGGAACGAGCAGTACTTC.

This chain links TRBV11-2 with TRBJ2-4, with D perhaps matching TRBD1 (6 bases). Trimming took off 2 bases at V and 7 bases at J, with 12 bases between the two ends. CDR1 SGHAT and CDR2 FQNNGV come from the germline V gene. The CDR3 extends over 14 amino acids. DNA of the CDR3: TGTGCCAGCAGCTTAAACCTCGACAGGAACATTCAGTACTTC. It yields the protein CASSLNLDRNIQYF.

The J gene is TRBJ2-1, the V gene TRBV4-3; the D is unclear. The CDR3 contains 16 residues. The germline V and J ends were trimmed by 0 bases and 0 bases, with 9 bases remaining between them. Germline-derived CDR1 and CDR2 are LGHNA and YSLEER. The CDR3 loop is CASSQDVHSSYNEQFF. The CDR3 coding sequence is TGCGCCAGCAGCCAAGATGTGCATAGCTCCTACAATGAGCAGTTCTTC.

The chain is built from TRBV20-1 and TRBJ2-7; D call uncertain. CDR3 size: 12 residues. The V and J ends lost 5 bases and 0 bases respectively, with 8 bases between them. Looked up from germline, CDR1 is DFQATT and CDR2 is SNEGSKA (reference sequence). DNA for the CDR3: TGCAGTGCTGAATACAGCTCCTACGAGCAGTACTTC. It codes for CSAEYSSYEQYF.

This clonotype was picked up a small number of times. The CDR3 is CASSLDSGGPYEQYF. In DNA form, the CDR3 reads TGTGCCAGCAGCTTAGATTCGGGAGGGCCCTACGAGCAGTACTTC. V and J are TRBV7-2 and TRBJ2-7; 8 bases line up with TRBD2. The CDR3 contains 15 residues. The germline gives CDR1 SGHTA, CDR2 FQGNSA. V lost 1 base and J lost 2; bases outside the gene matches: 4.

The gene calls are TRBV9 and TRBJ2-1; D is ambiguous. V was trimmed by 0 bases and J by 6 bases, leaving 13 bases between them. Germline CDR1 reads SGDLS; CDR2 reads YYNGEE. The CDR3 has 15 residues. CDR3 nucleotide sequence: TGTGCCAGCAGCGTAGCCGGCCTTGCGGCCAATGAGCAGTTCTTC. The encoded protein is CASSVAGLAANEQFF.

This chain links TRBV7-2 with TRBJ2-4, with 9 bases aligning to TRBD2. The trim removed 5 bases at V and 13 bases at J, leaving 15 bases unmatched. This CDR3 region has 15 residues. CDR1 and CDR2 (germline): SGHTA, FQGNSA. The CDR3 sequence is CASSPRLADPREQYF. The CDR3 region has the DNA TGTGCCAGCAGCCCCCGACTAGCGGACCCAAGGGAGCAGTACTTC.

This clonotype was counted a few times. The chain carries TRBV7-6 and TRBJ2-1, with no clear D. CDR1 is SGHVS and CDR2 is FNYEAQ in the germline V gene. The CDR3 extends over 13 amino acids. V shed 4 bases and J shed 8 bases, with 12 bases lying between them. The CDR3 protein is CASSSTNIYEQFF. The CDR3 coding sequence is TGTGCCAGCAGCTCTACCAATATTTATGAGCAGTTCTTC.